This T cell receptor beta chain was found in a study of shared clonotypes between healthy human individuals. Profiled with immunoSEQ multiplex PCR; TCRdb holds only in-frame clones, not every one. Among around 180,000 clones listed, just under 95% were seen once. The sequence was collected from a woman aged 30 to 39 in good health. The sequencing input was naive CD4+ T cells sorted from blood. Specified subset: CD45RA+ positively selected.

CDR3 residues: CASSSDGRGEQYF. CDR3 sequence (DNA): TGCGCCAGCAGCTCGGACGGGCGAGGCGAGCAGTACTTC. The gene calls are TRBV5-1 and TRBJ2-7, with D unresolved. V lost 3 bases and J lost 6, with 13 bases in between. In germline, CDR1 is SGHRS, CDR2 YFSETQ. This CDR3 region has 13 residues.